The clone carrying this TCR delta chain occurred a few times. The protein TCRdb gives is from a much larger clone and does not agree with this DNA's translation at residue 17, likely a read error; the protein shown here comes from the DNA. The data belong to a study of γδ T cells in repeated Plasmodium falciparum infection. Gammadelta T cells were flow-sorted from PBMC into Vgamma9/Vdelta2+ and Vdelta2-negative populations for bulk analysis. TCRdb made new clone calls on the multiplex PCR reads using CATT. This sample yields roughly 93,000 delta-chain clones, of which more than 1.4% are seen a single time; more than 7% belongs to the top ten. In germline, CDR1 is TSWWSYY, CDR2 QGS. The J segment lost 10 bases and the V segment lost 2 bases, leaving 25 bases of the junction unmatched. There are 21 residues in the CDR3.

The TCR originated in a pool of human donors (malaria-infected and uninfected, not separated). The sample taken for sequencing was gamma-delta T cells from blood. The chain uses TRDV1 and TRDJ1; TRDD3 matches at 13 bases. CDR3 sequence: CALGERTRGLTGGYERKGLIF. CDR3 bases: TGTGCTCTTGGGGAAAGAACTCGTGGCCTGACTGGGGGATACGAGAGGAAAGGACTCATCTTT.